The clone carrying this T cell receptor (beta chain) was counted once. This record belongs to a study of blood T cell repertoires in COVID-19. Study-level background: The United States, Italy and Spain were the sources of the acute and convalescent COVID-19 samples. The cDNA or gDNA used as material had been derived from T cells, B-cell-depleted T cells, or PBMCs.

In the original analysis: Amplification from reference gene primers served as the basis for estimated nucleated cell counts. Assay used: immunoSEQ multiplex PCR; TCRdb lists only in-frame clones, some missing. For V, J and clone size, that table is used; D and trimming come from the DNA. The sample records under 300,000 clones, 65% to 90% being singletons. The specimen sequenced was peripheral blood. The source of this sequence is a human donor in a cohort sampled during active COVID-19.

In DNA, the CDR3 is TGTGCCAGCAGCCGGGAGGGGGCGGGAGGGAGCGAGCAGTTCTTC. Its protein product is CASSREGAGGSEQFF. This chain links TRBV2 with TRBJ2-1, with 9 bases aligning to TRBD2. Germline V gene sequence: CDR1 SNHLY, CDR2 FYNNEI. The CDR3 consists of 15 residues. V lost 6 bases and J lost 10; bases outside the gene matches: 13.